This T cell receptor (beta chain) is from a study of blood T cell repertoires in COVID-19. Losses at the gene ends were 1 base for V and 4 bases for J; bases not matched to a gene: 7. This CDR3 comprises 16 residues. Germline V gene sequence: CDR1 SGHTA, CDR2 FQGNSA. In its sample, this clone was seen once. Assay: immunoSEQ multiplex PCR; the TCRdb copy retains only in-frame clones and omits some. The table records 400,000 to 500,000 clones, roughly 88% of them present only once. This sequence originates from a woman between 18 and 29 years old who had been exposed to COVID-19. The chain uses TRBV7-2 and TRBJ2-3, with 8 nucleotides matching TRBD2. Sequencing was performed on PBMCs or T cells enriched from blood (not recorded which). DNA of the CDR3: TGTGCCAGCAGCTTAGGCGGGCCGGGAGGGCCAGATACGCAGTATTTT. Its protein is CASSLGGPGGPDTQYF.